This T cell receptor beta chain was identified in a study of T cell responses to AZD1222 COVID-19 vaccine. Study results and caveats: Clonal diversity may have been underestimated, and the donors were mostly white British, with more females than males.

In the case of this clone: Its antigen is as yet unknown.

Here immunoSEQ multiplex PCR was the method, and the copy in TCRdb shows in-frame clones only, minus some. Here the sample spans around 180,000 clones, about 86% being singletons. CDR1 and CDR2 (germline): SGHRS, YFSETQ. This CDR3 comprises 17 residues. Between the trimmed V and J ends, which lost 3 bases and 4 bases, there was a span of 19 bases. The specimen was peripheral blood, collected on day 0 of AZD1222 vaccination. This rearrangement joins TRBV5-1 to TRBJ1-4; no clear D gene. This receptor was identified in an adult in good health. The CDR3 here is CASSWLSIDNVNEKLFF. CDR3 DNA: TGCGCCAGCAGCTGGCTTTCAATAGACAACGTTAATGAAAAACTGTTTTTT. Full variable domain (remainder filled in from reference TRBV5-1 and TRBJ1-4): KAGVTQTPRYLIKTRGQQVTLSCSPISGHRSVSWYQQTPGQGLQFLFEYFSETQRNKGNFPGRFSGRQFSNSRSEMNVSTLELGDSALYLCASSWLSIDNVNEKLFFGSGTQLSVL.